One sample yielded the 31 T cell receptor beta chains listed below, sequenced in a study of shared clonotypes between healthy human individuals. Measured with immunoSEQ multiplex PCR; TCRdb has only the in-frame clones, and not every one. Of about 2 million clones detected, 85% to 95% appear once; the ten largest clones hold 0.13%. Sequencing input: naive CD4+ T cells sorted from blood. The subset is: CD45RA+ positively selected. The source of these receptors is a man between 18 and 29 years old in good health.

This clone was counted once. The J gene is TRBJ2-2, the V gene TRBV7-6, with no clear D. CDR1 and CDR2 (germline): SGHVS, FNYEAQ. V shed 1 base and J shed 2 bases, with 11 bases lying between them. CDR3 length: 16 amino acids. The CDR3 loop is CASSLGSGENTGELFF. Written as DNA, the CDR3 is TGTGCCAGCAGCTTAGGGTCTGGGGAAAACACCGGGGAGCTGTTTTTT.

This rearrangement joins TRBV19 to TRBJ2-2; no firm D call. Between the trimmed V and J ends, which lost 10 bases and 7 bases, there was a span of 7 bases. The CDR3 has 10 residues. Germline CDR1 and CDR2: LNHDA and SQIVND (reference sequence). The CDR3 sequence is CATYNGELFF. The DNA for the CDR3 is TGTGCCACCTATAACGGGGAGCTGTTTTTT.

The chain links TRBV6-5 to TRBJ2-3; tentatively, D is TRBD2 (6 bases). This CDR3 comprises 14 residues. Germline V gives CDR1 MNHEY, CDR2 SVGAGI. Deletions cut 6 bases from V and 4 bases from J, with 14 bases between. This CDR3 is CASSLLGTADTQYF. The CDR3 DNA is TGTGCCAGCAGCTTACTAGGGACTGCAGATACGCAGTATTTT.

This clone was detected only once. This rearrangement joins TRBV11-2 to TRBJ2-2; D tentatively fits TRBD1 or TRBD2 (7 bases each). Germline V CDR1 and CDR2: SGHAT, FQNNGV. V shed 5 bases and J shed 0 bases, with 16 bases lying between them. The CDR3 has 17 residues. CDR3 loop: CASSPRGGIANTGELFF. CDR3 bases: TGTGCCAGCAGCCCCAGGGGGGGCATCGCGAACACCGGGGAGCTGTTTTTT. The variable domain in full, completed from reference TRBV11-2 and TRBJ2-2, reads EAGVAQSPRYKIIEKRQSVAFWCNPISGHATLYWYQQILGQGPKLLIQFQNNGVVDDSQLPKDRFSAERLKGVDSTLKIQPAKLEDSAVYLCASSPRGGIANTGELFFGEGSRLTVL.

The genes are TRBV7-2 and TRBJ1-5; 8 bases map to TRBD1. Trimming cost V 6 bases and J 6 bases; bases outside gene matches: 7. Looked up from germline, CDR1 is SGHTA and CDR2 is FQGNSA. The CDR3 runs to 14 residues. CDR3 region: CASRRGQGAQPQHF. DNA of the CDR3: TGTGCCAGCAGGCGTGGACAGGGCGCTCAGCCCCAGCATTTT.

V is TRBV18 and J is TRBJ2-2; no clear D. The CDR3 spans 14 residues. The V end lost 4 bases, the J end lost 2 bases, and 8 bases lay between the germline ends. Germline CDR1 is KGHSH and CDR2 is LQKENI. The CDR3 DNA is TGTGCCAGCTCACGCACTGGAAACACCGGGGAGCTGTTTTTT. Residues: CASSRTGNTGELFF.

CDR3 DNA sequence: TGTGCCAGCAGTTACATGGGGGCGCGTGGGTACACTGAAGCTTTCTTT. This codes for CASSYMGARGYTEAFF. This chain links TRBV6-5 with TRBJ1-1; the D gene is possibly TRBD1 (6 bases). The CDR3 is made up of 16 amino acids. The germline V gene encodes CDR1 MNHEY and CDR2 SVGAGI. With 2 bases removed from V and 3 bases from J, the gap between germline ends came to 16 bases.

J is TRBJ1-1 and V is TRBV7-9, with 7 bases aligning to TRBD1. CDR1 and CDR2 (germline): SEHNR, FQNEAQ (reference sequence). V lost 5 bases, J lost 2 bases, and 5 bases stayed unmatched. The CDR3 contains 14 residues. This CDR3 is CASSPRGGNTEAFF. The CDR3 bases are TGTGCCAGCAGCCCCAGGGGGGGAAACACTGAAGCTTTCTTT.

V usage is TRBV4-1 and J usage is TRBJ1-4, with TRBD1 identical over 9 bases. The CDR3 sequence is 16 residues long. Looked up from germline, CDR1 is MGHRA and CDR2 is YSYEKL. The trim removed 1 base at V and 7 bases at J, leaving 7 bases unmatched. In DNA, the CDR3 is TGCGCCAGCAGCCAAGCAACCGGGACAGGGCGTGAAAAACTGTTTTTT. This gives the protein CASSQATGTGREKLFF.

The chain joins TRBV15 to TRBJ2-1; unclear D gene. V lost 4 bases and J 6 bases, leaving 7 bases between the germline ends. The CDR3 has 12 amino acids. Germline V gene data show CDR1 as LNHNV and CDR2 as YYDKDF (reference sequence). The DNA of the CDR3 is TGTGCCACCAGCAATTTCCTCAATGAGCAGTTCTTC. It codes for CATSNFLNEQFF.

The chain links TRBV7-9 to TRBJ2-5, with 7 bases that match TRBD2. After removal of 2 bases from V and 2 bases from J, the junction contained 5 bases not matched to a gene. The CDR3 runs to 15 residues. CDR1 is SEHNR and CDR2 is FQNEAQ in the germline V gene (reference sequence). The CDR3 sequence is CASSLSSSGQETQYF. DNA for the CDR3: TGTGCCAGCAGCTTATCCTCTAGCGGACAAGAGACCCAGTACTTC.

V is TRBV2 and J is TRBJ1-1; D uncertain. The V gene lost 4 bases and the J gene lost 4 bases, with 13 bases spanning the gap. This CDR3 has 14 residues. Germline lookup yields CDR1 SNHLY and CDR2 FYNNEI. The CDR3 sequence: CASSVQDSTTEAFF. The CDR3 bases are TGTGCCAGCAGTGTCCAGGACTCGACCACTGAAGCTTTCTTT.

Notes on this clone: Relative to the germline gene, one junction end is altered; a read error may explain this. The J gene is TRBJ2-3, the V gene TRBV7-7; 9 bases are a match to TRBD2. Germline V CDR1 and CDR2: SSHAT, FNYEAQ (reference sequence). CDR3 length equals 15 residues. CDR3 coding DNA: TGTGCTAGCAGCACGGGACTAGCTAGCACAGATACGCAGTATTTT. Residues: CASSTGLASTDTQYF.

This chain connects TRBV19 to TRBJ2-2, with TRBD1 identical over 7 bases. With V trimmed by 9 bases and J by 2 bases, 3 bases remained unmatched. The CDR3 is 13 residues long. Germline CDR1 is LNHDA and CDR2 is SQIVND (reference sequence). The CDR3 sequence: CARGTANTGELFF. CDR3 nucleotide sequence: TGTGCCAGAGGGACAGCCAACACCGGGGAGCTGTTTTTT.

V usage is TRBV7-2 and J usage is TRBJ2-1, with D perhaps matching TRBD1 (5 bases). The CDR3 is made up of 14 amino acids. V was clipped by 9 bases and J by 2 bases, with 14 bases between them. Germline CDR1 reads SGHTA; CDR2 reads FQGNSA. CDR3 sequence reads: CASMGRNTYNEQFF. The CDR3 DNA sequence: TGTGCCAGTATGGGGCGGAATACCTACAATGAGCAGTTCTTC.

CDR3 DNA sequence: TGTGCCACCTCCGACAGGAACAATTCACCCCTCCACTTT. Its protein product is CATSDRNNSPLHF. The chain joins TRBV27 to TRBJ1-6; D possibly corresponds to TRBD1 (6 bases). Trimming cost V 10 bases and J 7 bases, with 14 bases left between them. Germline V CDR1 and CDR2: MNHEY, SMNVEV (reference sequence). CDR3 length: 13 residues.

The chain combines TRBV28 with TRBJ1-2; D may be TRBD1 (6 bases). Trimming stripped 5 bases from V and 9 bases from J, with 19 bases between. CDR1 MDHEN and CDR2 SYDVKM come from the germline V gene. This CDR3 region has 14 residues. The CDR3 nucleotides read TGTGCCAGCAGTGTTACAGGGATTCCGCTGAGCTACACCTTC. Translating it yields CASSVTGIPLSYTF.

Concerning this clone: This sample includes further DNA sequences coding for the same CDR3. The V gene is TRBV6-5, the J gene TRBJ2-5, with D possibly TRBD1 on 5 matching bases. V was shortened by 2 bases and J by 4 bases, with 8 bases between the two germline ends. The germline V gene encodes CDR1 MNHEY and CDR2 SVGAGI. CDR3 length: 13 residues. CDR3 DNA sequence: TGTGCCAGCAGTTACATGGGGCGAGAGACCCAGTACTTC. This translates into CASSYMGRETQYF.

The chain has TRBV5-1 and TRBJ2-1, with D tentatively TRBD1 (5 bases). The CDR3 is made up of 14 amino acids. Germline-derived CDR1 and CDR2 are SGHRS and YFSETQ. V was pared by 2 bases and J by 7 bases, with 13 bases between. CDR3 DNA sequence: TGCGCCAGCAGCTTCGGCAGGGTGGTAAATGAGCAGTTCTTC. Protein product: CASSFGRVVNEQFF.

As for this clone: An end of the junction does not agree with germline; a read error may underlie this. This chain connects TRBV7-9 to TRBJ2-7, with D possibly being TRBD1 (6 bases). This CDR3 is 13 amino acids long. Germline loops: CDR1 SEHNR, CDR2 FQNEAQ (reference sequence). For the CDR3, the DNA is TGTGCCAGCAGCTCTCGGGACACATACGTGCAGTACTTC. Protein: CASSSRDTYVQYF.

The chain links TRBV28 to TRBJ1-4; TRBD1 aligns across 8 bases. Unmatched junction bases numbered 2, after V lost 3 bases and J lost 2 bases. CDR1 MDHEN and CDR2 SYDVKM come from the germline V gene. There are 15 residues in the CDR3. Written as DNA, the CDR3 is TGTGCCAGCAGTTTCTACAGGGGGACTAATGAAAAACTGTTTTTT. Translated: CASSFYRGTNEKLFF. Based on the CDR3 plus reference TRBV28 and TRBJ1-4, the full variable domain is DVKVTQSSRYLVKRTGEKVFLECVQDMDHENMFWYRQDPGLGLRLIYFSYDVKMKEKGDIPEGYSVSREKKERFSLILESASTNQTSMYLCASSFYRGTNEKLFFGSGTQLSVL.

J is TRBJ2-5 and V is TRBV6-6; no clear D. Germline values: CDR1 MNHNY, CDR2 SVGAGI (reference sequence). Trimming removed 5 bases from V and 3 bases from J, with 7 bases in between. This CDR3 spans 12 amino acids. The CDR3: CASSPREETQYF. The DNA of the CDR3 is TGTGCCAGCAGTCCAAGGGAAGAGACCCAGTACTTC.

This chain uses TRBV5-1 with TRBJ1-6; unclear D gene. V was clipped by 4 bases and J by 4 bases, with 12 bases between them. Germline values: CDR1 SGHRS, CDR2 YFSETQ. CDR3 length: 15 residues. In DNA, the CDR3 is TGCGCCAGCAGCACCTCGACTGAGTATAATTCACCCCTCCACTTT. Its protein product is CASSTSTEYNSPLHF. Looking up the rest from reference TRBV5-1 and TRBJ1-6 gives the full variable domain: KAGVTQTPRYLIKTRGQQVTLSCSPISGHRSVSWYQQTPGQGLQFLFEYFSETQRNKGNFPGRFSGRQFSNSRSEMNVSTLELGDSALYLCASSTSTEYNSPLHFGNGTRLTVT.

For this clone: This CDR3 is also generated by other DNA sequences in the sample. CDR3 in amino acids: CASSLEGTGGGYTF. CDR3 sequence (DNA): TGCGCCAGCAGCTTGGAAGGGACAGGGGGTGGCTACACCTTC. The chain joins TRBV5-1 to TRBJ1-2, with 11 bases identical to TRBD1. The V gene's germline CDR1 is SGHRS and CDR2 YFSETQ. V lost 0 bases and J lost 7; bases outside the gene matches: 2. This CDR3 has 14 residues.

The gene calls are TRBV2 and TRBJ1-2; 8 bases agree with TRBD1. The junction had 5 bases not matched to a gene; V was cut back by 4 bases and J by 7 bases. CDR3 length: 13 residues. CDR1 SNHLY and CDR2 FYNNEI come from the germline V gene. The CDR3 sequence is CASSGTGGGGYTF. The CDR3 region has the DNA TGTGCCAGCAGTGGAACAGGGGGAGGTGGCTACACCTTC.

This chain joins TRBV11-3 and TRBJ2-7; no firm D call. V lost 2 bases and J 6 bases, leaving 11 bases between the germline ends. The germline V gene has CDR1 SGHNT and CDR2 YENEEA. CDR3 length: 13 residues. CDR3 in DNA: TGTGCCAGCAGCTTATCGTCTCTGGGCGAGCAGTACTTC. It specifies CASSLSSLGEQYF.

The rearrangement uses TRBV7-9 and TRBJ1-1; 8 bases are shared with TRBD1. The length of the CDR3 is 13 residues. Per germline, CDR1 SEHNR and CDR2 FQNEAQ (reference sequence). With 5 bases clipped from V and 6 bases from J, the junction kept 5 bases outside the gene matches. The CDR3: CASSPLDRAEAFF. The CDR3 DNA sequence: TGTGCCAGCAGCCCCCTGGACAGGGCTGAAGCTTTCTTT. The complete variable domain, with remaining parts taken from reference TRBV7-9 and TRBJ1-1, reads DTGVSQNPRHKITKRGQNVTFRCDPISEHNRLYWYRQTLGQGPEFLTYFQNEAQLEKSRLLSDRFSAERPKGSFSTLEIQRTEQGDSAMYLCASSPLDRAEAFFGQGTRLTVV.

The chain uses TRBV28 and TRBJ2-5, with 8 nucleotides matching TRBD1. Per the germline V gene, CDR1 is MDHEN and CDR2 is SYDVKM. The junction had 6 bases not matched to a gene; V was cut back by 5 bases and J by 4 bases. The CDR3 totals 14 residues. The CDR3 bases are TGTGCCAGCAGTCGAGCAGGGGGCGTAGAGACCCAGTACTTC. Its translation is CASSRAGGVETQYF.

The CDR3 loop is CASSWGGKYTDTQYF. CDR3 coding DNA: TGTGCCAGCAGTTGGGGGGGGAAGTACACAGATACGCAGTATTTT. The chain links TRBV6-5 to TRBJ2-3; 7 nucleotides align to TRBD2. The germline CDR1 and CDR2 sequences are MNHEY and SVGAGI. The CDR3 contains 15 residues. Trimming cost V 4 bases and J 2 bases; bases outside gene matches: 6.

The chain joins TRBV5-4 to TRBJ1-2; 7 bases map to TRBD1. Per germline, CDR1 SGHNT and CDR2 YYREEE (reference sequence). The CDR3 contains 16 residues. J was trimmed by 4 bases and V by 0 bases; bases with no gene match: 9. The CDR3 loop reads CASSLAQRGLGYGYTF. CDR3 bases: TGTGCCAGCAGCTTGGCCCAGAGGGGGCTGGGCTATGGCTACACCTTC.

The chain couples TRBV7-8 to TRBJ1-5; D call uncertain. The CDR3 has 15 residues. Germline CDR1 SGHVS, CDR2 FQNEAQ. V lost 4 bases to trimming and J lost 6 bases, with 16 bases between them. The CDR3 nucleotides are TGTGCCAGCAGCTCGGGCGGCGGGTGGGCTCAGCCCCAGCATTTT. The encoded protein is CASSSGGGWAQPQHF.